This T cell receptor beta chain comes out of a study of blood T cell repertoires in COVID-19. Repertoires were generated with immunoSEQ multiplex PCR, while TCRdb's copy carries only in-frame clones and drops some. The sample contains approximately 120,000 clones, around 82% of which appear only once. The receptor's source is a human donor in a cohort sampled during active or convalescent COVID-19. The specimen sequenced was peripheral blood.

CDR3 residues: CASSDRSGFGTDTQYF. CDR3 sequence (DNA): TGTGCCAGTAGTGACAGATCTGGTTTCGGCACAGATACGCAGTATTTT. The chain is built from TRBV19 and TRBJ2-3, with TRBD1 as a possible D gene (5 bases). V was shortened by 5 bases and J by 1 base, with 16 bases between the two germline ends. The CDR3 extends over 16 amino acids. Germline V gives CDR1 LNHDA, CDR2 SQIVND (reference sequence).